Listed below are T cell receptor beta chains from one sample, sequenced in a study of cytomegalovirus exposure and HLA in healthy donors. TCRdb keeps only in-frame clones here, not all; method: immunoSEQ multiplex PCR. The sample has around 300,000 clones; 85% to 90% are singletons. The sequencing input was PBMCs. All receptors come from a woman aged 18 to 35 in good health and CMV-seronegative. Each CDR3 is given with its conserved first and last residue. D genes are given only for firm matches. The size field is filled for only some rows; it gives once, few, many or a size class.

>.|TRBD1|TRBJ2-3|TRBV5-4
CASSPGGQGKSDTQYF
TGTGCCAGCAGCCCGGGAGGACAGGGGAAGTCAGATACGCAGTATTTT
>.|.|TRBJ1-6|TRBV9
CASSAPQGSYNSPLHF
TGTGCCAGCAGCGCCCCGCAGGGAAGCTATAATTCACCCCTCCACTTT
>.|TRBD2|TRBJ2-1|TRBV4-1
CASSQTGTSGGAGNEQFF
TGCGCCAGCAGCCAGACCGGGACTAGCGGGGGGGCCGGGAATGAGCAGTTCTTC
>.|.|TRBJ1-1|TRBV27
CASRTQGNTEAFF
TGTGCCAGCAGGACCCAGGGAAATACTGAAGCTTTCTTT
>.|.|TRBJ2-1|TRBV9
CASSVASSYNEQFF
TGTGCCAGCAGCGTAGCTAGCTCCTACAATGAGCAGTTCTTC
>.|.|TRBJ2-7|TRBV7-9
CSSSLQAGPYEQYF
TGTTCCAGCAGCTTACAGGCGGGGCCCTACGAGCAGTACTTC
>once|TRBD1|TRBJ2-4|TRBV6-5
CASSYSHRGDIQYF
TGTGCCAGCAGTTACTCGCACAGGGGAGACATTCAGTACTTC
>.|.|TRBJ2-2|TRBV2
CASSLRTVYTGELFF
TGTGCCAGCAGCTTAAGGACTGTATACACCGGGGAGCTGTTTTTT
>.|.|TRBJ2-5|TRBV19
CASREGVSLQETQYF
TGTGCCAGTAGGGAAGGGGTGTCCCTTCAAGAGACCCAGTACTTC
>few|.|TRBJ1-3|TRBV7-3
CASSLSGGSTGNTIYF
TGTGCCAGCAGCTTAAGCGGGGGCTCGACTGGAAACACCATATATTTT
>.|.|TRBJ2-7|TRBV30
CAWNFGGFYEQYF
TGTGCCTGGAACTTTGGAGGTTTCTACGAGCAGTACTTC
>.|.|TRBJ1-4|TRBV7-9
CASSFSTVGEKLFF
TGTGCCAGCAGCTTCTCGACAGTCGGTGAAAAACTGTTTTTT
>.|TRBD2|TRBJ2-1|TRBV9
CASSVPAGGPDEQFF
TGTGCCAGCAGCGTACCGGCGGGGGGCCCGGATGAGCAGTTCTTC
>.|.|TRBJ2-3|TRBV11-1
CASSLARLSTDTQYF
TGTGCCAGCAGCTTAGCGCGTCTTTCCACAGATACGCAGTATTTT
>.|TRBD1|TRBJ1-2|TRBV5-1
CASSWGQGNYGYTF
TGCGCCAGCAGCTGGGGACAGGGGAACTATGGCTACACCTTC
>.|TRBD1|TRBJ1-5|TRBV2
CASSGGQAAGVNQPQHF
TGTGCCAGCAGTGGGGGACAGGCCGCCGGGGTCAATCAGCCCCAGCATTTT
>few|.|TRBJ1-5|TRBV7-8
CASSPREHNQPQHF
TGTGCCAGCAGCCCCCGTGAACACAATCAGCCCCAGCATTTT
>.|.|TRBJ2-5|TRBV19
CASSTGETQYF
TGTGCCAGTAGTACAGGGGAGACCCAGTACTTC
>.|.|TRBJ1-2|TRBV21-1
CASIRVPYGYTF
TGTGCCAGCATCAGGGTCCCCTATGGCTACACCTTC
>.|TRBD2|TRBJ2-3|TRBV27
CASSPLLTSVGGDTQYF
TGTGCCAGCAGTCCCCTATTGACTAGCGTTGGTGGAGATACGCAGTATTTT